These T cell receptor beta chains were read from a single sample in a study of CD8+CD57+ T cells in acquired aplastic anemia. One entry per CDR3 protein results from TCRdb running MiXCR on the reads. Altogether about 270,000 distinct CDR3 sequences are present, about 80% being singletons, with the ten largest covering approximately 42%. The specimen was sorted CD4+, CD8+, or CD8+CD57+ T cells (not recorded which) from PBMCs. The receptors were gathered from a human donor with aplastic anemia. Each CDR3 is given with its conserved first and last residue. D genes are given only for firm matches. Only some rows state a clone size, as once, few, many or a class for expanded clones.

d_call: NA; v_call: TRBV10-3; clone_size: NA; j_call: TRBJ2-5; cdr3_nt: TGTGCCATCTGTCGAGCCGCCGGGGAGACCCAGTACTTC; cdr3_aa: CAICRAAGETQYF
d_call: NA; v_call: TRBV18; clone_size: many; j_call: TRBJ1-1; cdr3_nt: TGTGCCAGCTCGCAAGCCCAGGGGCGCACTGAAGCTTTCTTT; cdr3_aa: CASSQAQGRTEAFF
d_call: NA; v_call: TRBV7-9; clone_size: NA; j_call: TRBJ2-5; cdr3_nt: TGTGCCAGCAGCAGAGGCAGAAAGCGAGAGACCCAGGACTTC; cdr3_aa: CASSRGRKRETQDF
d_call: NA; v_call: TRBV15; clone_size: NA; j_call: TRBJ1-4; cdr3_nt: TGTGCCACCAGCACAGGGGCTACTAATGAAAAACTGTTTTTT; cdr3_aa: CATSTGATNEKLFF
d_call: NA; v_call: TRBV7-7; clone_size: medium-sized; j_call: TRBJ2-1; cdr3_nt: TGTGCTAGCAGCTTATCCCCGAGGAATGAGCAGTTCTTC; cdr3_aa: CASSLSPRNEQFF
d_call: NA; v_call: TRBV11-3; clone_size: NA; j_call: TRBJ2-3; cdr3_nt: TGTGCCAGCAGCTTCGATAGCACAGATACGCAGTATTTT; cdr3_aa: CASSFDSTDTQYF
d_call: TRBD1; v_call: TRBV7-9; clone_size: NA; j_call: TRBJ2-5; cdr3_nt: TGTGCCAGCAGCCAAGACGAGGGACAGCGACACTTC; cdr3_aa: CASSQDEGQRHF
d_call: NA; v_call: TRBV19; clone_size: NA; j_call: TRBJ2-1; cdr3_nt: TGTGCCAGTAGTATAATAACTAGTTTGTTCAATGAGCAGTTCTTC; cdr3_aa: CASSIITSLFNEQFF
d_call: TRBD1; v_call: TRBV10-3; clone_size: few; j_call: TRBJ2-7; cdr3_nt: TGTGCCAGCAGTCCCGCCGGGACAGGGGTTAACGAGCAGTACTTC; cdr3_aa: CASSPAGTGVNEQYF
d_call: NA; v_call: TRBV25-1; clone_size: NA; j_call: TRBJ2-7; cdr3_nt: TGTGCCAGCAGTGGGGACTTATCTAACTCCTACGAGCAGTACTTC; cdr3_aa: CASSGDLSNSYEQYF
d_call: TRBD2; v_call: TRBV7-9; clone_size: NA; j_call: TRBJ2-3; cdr3_nt: TGTGCCAGCAGCTCTCAAGGAAGCGGGGTCGGAGATACGCAGTATTTT; cdr3_aa: CASSSQGSGVGDTQYF
d_call: NA; v_call: TRBV9; clone_size: NA; j_call: TRBJ1-2; cdr3_nt: NA; cdr3_aa: CASSVGTDTQYFGPTF
d_call: NA; v_call: TRBV20-1; clone_size: NA; j_call: TRBJ2-7; cdr3_nt: TGCAGTGCTAGAATCCCATCACGAGGGGGGAGCGAGCAGTACTTC; cdr3_aa: CSARIPSRGGSEQYF
d_call: NA; v_call: TRBV20-1; clone_size: once; j_call: TRBJ1-1; cdr3_nt: TGCAGTGCTAGAGATCGGGGCGGGAGCTACACTGAAGCTTTCTTT; cdr3_aa: CSARDRGGSYTEAFF
d_call: TRBD1; v_call: TRBV11-3; clone_size: once; j_call: TRBJ2-1; cdr3_nt: TGTGCCAGCAGTTTAGATCTGACAGGGAACTCACGCAATGAGCAGTTCTTC; cdr3_aa: CASSLDLTGNSRNEQFF
d_call: TRBD2; v_call: TRBV7-3; clone_size: NA; j_call: TRBJ2-3; cdr3_nt: TGCGCCAGCAGCCCCCGCGATGGACTAGCGGGGGTGTCCTTT; cdr3_aa: CASSPRDGLAGVSF
d_call: TRBD2; v_call: TRBV15; clone_size: NA; j_call: TRBJ2-3; cdr3_nt: TGTGCCACCAGCAGAGATCGATTGTTCGGCGGGGGGCCATCCGACGATACGCAGTATTTT; cdr3_aa: CATSRDRLFGGGPSDDTQYF
d_call: TRBD1; v_call: TRBV11-2; clone_size: once; j_call: TRBJ1-2; cdr3_nt: TGTGCCAGCAGCCAAGAGGACAGGGGCTTGGACTATGGCTACACCTTC; cdr3_aa: CASSQEDRGLDYGYTF
d_call: NA; v_call: TRBV24-1; clone_size: once; j_call: TRBJ2-7; cdr3_nt: TGTGCCAGCAGCTTTCCTACTGGCGGGACAGCCCTTTCCCACGAGCAGTACTTC; cdr3_aa: CASSFPTGGTALSHEQYF
d_call: NA; v_call: TRBV9; clone_size: NA; j_call: TRBJ1-1; cdr3_nt: TGTGCCAGCGGCAGACATGGGAACGTTGATTTCTTT; cdr3_aa: CASGRHGNVDFF